One and the same sample provided the 25 T cell receptor beta chains below, sequenced in a study of tumor-infiltrating lymphocytes in glioblastoma multiforme. TCRB libraries came from RNA via three nested multiplex PCR rounds. TCRdb re-called the multiplex PCR reads through MiXCR, storing one row per CDR3 protein. The sample contains roughly 9,600 distinct CDR3 sequences, less than 80% of which appear only once. The source material was brain tumor tissue. These receptors were collected from a male donor with glioblastoma.

Here the CDR3 reads CASSQVVSVLVVTQYF. The CDR3 DNA reads as TGCGCCAGCAGCCAAGTAGTCAGCGTTTTGGTTGTTACGCAGTATTTT. This sequence joins TRBV4-1 and TRBJ2-3; D is ambiguous. The germline V gene has CDR1 MGHRA and CDR2 YSYEKL. The CDR3 covers 16 residues. The V end was cut by 1 base, the J end by 8 bases, with 19 bases between.

This clonotype was picked up many times. A much larger clone differs from this one at a single base, so this may be a read error. The DNA is left out, because the CDR3 cannot be placed on it with certainty; the CDR3 is given as TCRdb lists it. This chain connects TRBV10-3 to TRBJ2-5; the table's D gene call, TRBD1, was not cross checked with the DNA. The CDR3 numbers 17 amino acids, ends counted. Germline CDR1 and CDR2: ENHRY and SYGVKD. The CDR3 spells CAISEIVGRGAQETQCF.

This clonotype was found a few times. CDR3 residues: CSAITSGTYNEQFF. The CDR3, as DNA: TGCAGTGCTATAACCAGCGGGACATACAATGAGCAGTTCTTC. This rearrangement joins TRBV20-1 to TRBJ2-1, with a tentative D call TRBD2 (7 bases). Trimming removed 4 bases from V and 4 bases from J, with 14 bases in between. CDR3 length: 14 residues. Germline values: CDR1 DFQATT, CDR2 SNEGSKA (reference sequence).

This clonotype was seen ten or more times. A much larger clone differs from this one at a single base, so this may be a read error. No conserved phenylalanine or tryptophan ends this CDR3, so it is likely a read error. The gene calls are TRBV12-3 or TRBV12-4 and TRBJ1-1; D is ambiguous. Between the trimmed V and J ends, which lost 3 bases and 0 bases, there was a span of 2 bases. CDR3 length: 12 residues. The DNA of the CDR3 is TGTGCCAGCAGTTTCATGAACACTGAAGCTTTCTTA. It encodes CASSFMNTEAFL.

Turning to this clonotype: This may stem from a read error, because a much larger clone lies one nucleotide away. The gene calls are TRBV5-1 and TRBJ1-1; 8 bases are shared with TRBD1. The germline CDR1 and CDR2 sequences are SGHRS and YFSETQ. The CDR3 is 16 amino acids. The CDR3 coding sequence is TGCGCCAGCCGCGCCGGACAGGGCTCCCTGAACATTGAAGCTTTCTTT. Translated: CASRAGQGSLNIEAFF.

On this clonotype itself: The junction departs from the called germline gene at one end, perhaps through a read error. V gene TRBV11-2 combines with J gene TRBJ2-2, with a possible D match to TRBD1 (6 bases). Germline V gene lookup returns CDR1 SGHAT and CDR2 FQNNGV. There are 15 residues in the CDR3. In DNA, the CDR3 is TGTGCCAGCAGCTCGGACAGCTTTTACACCGGGGAGCTGCTTTTT. This translates into CASSSDSFYTGELLF.

This clonotype has ten or more counts. The chain recombines TRBV5-1 with TRBJ2-1, with D possibly being TRBD2 (7 bases). This CDR3 is 15 amino acids long. V gave up 4 bases and J gave up 4 bases, with 15 bases separating them. Per the germline V gene, CDR1 is SGHRS and CDR2 is YFSETQ. The CDR3 nucleotides are TGCGCCAGCAGCGCCTCAGGGGAGGGATACAATGAGCAGTTCTTC. Protein: CASSASGEGYNEQFF.

The chain carries TRBV11-2 and TRBJ2-1, with TRBD2 identical over 10 bases. Germline V gives CDR1 SGHAT, CDR2 FQNNGV. The CDR3 sequence is 13 residues long. With 4 bases clipped from V and 7 bases from J, the junction kept 1 base outside the gene matches. CDR3 sequence (DNA): TGTGCCAGCAGCTCGGGACTAGCGAATGAGCAGTTCTTC. It is translated as CASSSGLANEQFF.

In the case of this clonotype: The conserved phenylalanine or tryptophan is not found at the CDR3 terminus, so this likely reflects a read error. V usage is TRBV5-1 and J usage is TRBJ1-5; tentatively, D is TRBD1 (5 bases). Looked up from germline, CDR1 is SGHRS and CDR2 is YFSETQ. The CDR3 runs to 13 residues. The CDR3, as DNA: TGCGCCAGCAGCCCGAGGGGAAATCGGCCCCAGCATTCT. Translating gives CASSPRGNRPQHS.

Notes on this clonotype: The conserved closing phenylalanine or tryptophan is absent in this CDR3, likely reflecting a read error. The limits of the CDR3 on the DNA are not certain, so only TCRdb's listed CDR3 is given. This chain joins TRBV5-4 and TRBJ2-1; the DNA was not compared with TRBD2, the D call given in the table. Germline CDR1 and CDR2: SGHNT and YYREEE (reference sequence). The CDR3 totals 14 residues, both ends included. CDR3 region: CASSLRLAGVERFL.

This clonotype is labeled as medium-sized. This chain links TRBV6-1 with TRBJ1-3; weak D call: TRBD1 (6 bases). The CDR3 sequence is 15 residues long. Germline CDR1 MNHNS, CDR2 SASEGT. Trimming removed 10 bases from V and 0 bases from J, with 16 bases in between. The CDR3 bases are TGTGCCACCCGCCGCGCGGACAGCTCTGGAAACACCATATATTTT. Translated, it gives CATRRADSSGNTIYF.

This chain uses TRBV20-1 with TRBJ2-1; TRBD2 aligns across 13 bases. CDR1 is DFQATT, CDR2 SNEGSKA, per germline (reference sequence). The trim removed 3 bases at V and 10 bases at J, leaving 9 bases unmatched. CDR3 length: 15 residues. CDR3 coding DNA: TGCAGTGCTAGTTGGGGACTAGCGGGAATTAAAGAGCAGTTCTTC. Its protein product is CSASWGLAGIKEQFF.

With respect to this clonotype: One end of the junction varies from germline; a read error may be responsible. The rearrangement links TRBV6-1 to TRBJ2-1; the match to TRBD2 covers 11 bases. CDR3 length: 15 amino acids. Germline lookup yields CDR1 MNHNS and CDR2 SASEGT. CDR3 in amino acids: CASRLLAGDYSERFF. The CDR3 DNA is TGTGCCAGCAGACTACTAGCGGGAGACTACAGTGAGCGGTTCTTC.

To note about this clonotype: A read error is possible here, since a much larger clone lies one base away. This chain joins TRBV19 and TRBJ2-5; weak D call: TRBD2 (5 bases). Germline V CDR1 and CDR2: LNHDA, SQIVND (reference sequence). The CDR3 is made up of 13 amino acids. The CDR3 sequence: CASGISPGETQYF. The CDR3 DNA follows: TGTGCCAGTGGTATATCGCCGGGGGAGACCCAGTACTTC.

This clonotype is medium-sized in the sample. An end of the junction differs from the germline gene, which may be a read error. V gene TRBV20-1 combines with J gene TRBJ2-3, with TRBD2 matching over 16 bases. The CDR3 has 18 residues. Germline CDR1 is DFQATT and CDR2 is SNEGSKA (reference sequence). In nucleotides, the CDR3 is TGCAGCGCTAGAACCGGGACTAGCGGGAGGGCCGGCACAGATACGCAGTATTTT. Protein product: CSARTGTSGRAGTDTQYF.

The V and J genes are TRBV10-3 and TRBJ2-3, with 10 bases aligning to TRBD2. The CDR3 is 15 residues long. CDR1 is ENHRY and CDR2 is SYGVKD in the germline V gene. The V segment lost 5 bases and the J segment 2 bases; nucleotides outside the gene matches: 4. The CDR3 nucleotides are TGTGCCATCAGTCAAACTAGCGGGAACACAGATACGCAGTATTTT. Protein product: CAISQTSGNTDTQYF.

This clonotype was counted many times. This could be a read error, since a much larger clone is one nucleotide away. The rearrangement links TRBV5-5 to TRBJ2-2, with a tentative D call TRBD2 (5 bases). Trimming pared 0 bases from V and 0 bases from J, leaving 9 bases between. The CDR3 loop spans 16 amino acids. CDR1 is SGHKS, CDR2 YYEKEE, per germline (reference sequence). The CDR3 DNA reads as TGTGCCAGCAGCTTGGAGCCAGCGGCGAACACCGGGGAGCTGTTTTTT. Protein: CASSLEPAANTGELFF. Full variable domain (missing parts from reference TRBV5-5 and TRBJ2-2): DAGVTQSPTHLIKTRGQQVTLRCSPISGHKSVSWYQQVLGQGPQFIFQYYEKEERGRGNFPDRFSARQFPNYSSELNVNALLLGDSALYLCASSLEPAANTGELFFGEGSRLTVL.

The rearrangement joins TRBV11-2 to TRBJ2-1, with D unresolved. Germline V CDR1 and CDR2: SGHAT, FQNNGV. V dropped 7 bases and J dropped 4 bases, with 11 bases sitting between them. CDR3 size: 13 residues. CDR3 DNA sequence: TGTGCCAGCAACTCTGCGAGGTACAATGAGCAGTTCTTC. It translates to CASNSARYNEQFF.

The table lists this clonotype with a count of one. The chain joins TRBV11-2 to TRBJ1-2, with 7 bases that match TRBD1. The length of the CDR3 is 17 residues. Germline loops: CDR1 SGHAT, CDR2 FQNNGV. J lost 0 bases, V lost 1 base, and 8 bases had no gene match. The CDR3 reads CASSLVIGQATNYGYTF. The CDR3 DNA reads as TGTGCCAGCAGCTTAGTCATTGGACAGGCTACTAACTATGGCTACACCTTC.

For this clonotype: This CDR3 is missing its conserved last phenylalanine or tryptophan, likely due to a read error. V gene TRBV20-1 combines with J gene TRBJ2-7; D remains unclear. The CDR3 is 13 amino acids. The V gene lost 3 bases and the J gene lost 4 bases, with 13 bases spanning the gap. Germline CDR1 and CDR2: DFQATT and SNEGSKA (reference sequence). As DNA, the CDR3 is TGCAGTGCTAGCCACCCGCAGAAATACGAGCAGTACTTA. Translation: CSASHPQKYEQYL.

The V call is TRBV11-2, the J call TRBJ2-5, with 10 positions matching TRBD1. V was pared by 5 bases and J by 3 bases, with 3 bases of the junction left unmatched. The CDR3 length is 14 residues. The V gene's germline CDR1 is SGHAT and CDR2 FQNNGV. DNA of the CDR3: TGTGCCAGCAGCCCGACAGGGGGCGAAGAGACCCAGTACTTC. Translation: CASSPTGGEETQYF.

Details on this clonotype: Its ends do not fully match the called genes, so a read error is possible. The chain has TRBV13 and TRBJ1-2; D is unresolved. Germline V gives CDR1 PRHDT, CDR2 FYEKMQ (reference sequence). This CDR3 is 14 amino acids long. CDR3 in amino acids: CASRLGTGNYGYTF. The CDR3, as DNA: TGTGCCAGCAGATTAGGTACGGGAAACTATGGTTACACCTTC.

In the case of this clonotype: One junction end disagrees with the germline gene, perhaps due to a read error. The chain carries TRBV4-2 and TRBJ1-5, with D maybe TRBD1 (5 bases). Germline V gives CDR1 LGHNA, CDR2 YNFKEQ. The CDR3 is 15 amino acids. CDR3 DNA sequence: TGTGCCAGCGGCCAAGAATGGGGAAGGGGACAGCCCCAGCATTTT. Its translation: CASGQEWGRGQPQHF.

V usage is TRBV29-1 and J usage is TRBJ2-5; D might be TRBD1 or TRBD2, each matching 7 bases. The germline V gene has CDR1 SQVTM and CDR2 ANQGSEA. The CDR3 has 13 residues. V lost 6 bases and J lost 5, with 16 bases in between. CDR3 sequence reads: CSVYRGGLETQYF. The DNA of the CDR3 is TGCAGCGTATACAGGGGAGGGTTGGAGACCCAGTACTTC.

This clonotype occurred many times. The rearrangement joins TRBV5-1 to TRBJ1-1; 7 nucleotides align to TRBD1. The length of the CDR3 is 15 residues. Germline CDR1 reads SGHRS; CDR2 reads YFSETQ. With V trimmed by 0 bases and J by 4 bases, 6 bases remained unmatched. CDR3 protein: CASSLEAGGSTEAFF. CDR3 sequence (DNA): TGCGCCAGCAGCTTGGAAGCAGGGGGAAGCACTGAAGCTTTCTTT.